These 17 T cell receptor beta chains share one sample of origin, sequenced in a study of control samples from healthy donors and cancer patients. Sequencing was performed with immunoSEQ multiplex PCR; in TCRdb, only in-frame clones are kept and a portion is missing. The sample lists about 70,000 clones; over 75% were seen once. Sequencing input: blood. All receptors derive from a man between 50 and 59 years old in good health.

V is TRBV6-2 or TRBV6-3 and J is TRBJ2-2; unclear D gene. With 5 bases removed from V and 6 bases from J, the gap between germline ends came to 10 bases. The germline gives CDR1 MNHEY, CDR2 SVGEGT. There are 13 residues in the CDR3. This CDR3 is CASSPRFAGELFF. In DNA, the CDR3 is TGTGCCAGCAGTCCAAGGTTCGCCGGGGAGCTGTTTTTT.

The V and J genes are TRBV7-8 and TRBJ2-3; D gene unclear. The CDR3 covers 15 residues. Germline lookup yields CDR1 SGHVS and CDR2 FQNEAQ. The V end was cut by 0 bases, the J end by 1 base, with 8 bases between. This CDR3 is CASSLATRRTDTQYF. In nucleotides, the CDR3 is TGTGCCAGCAGCTTAGCAACTCGCCGCACAGATACGCAGTATTTT.

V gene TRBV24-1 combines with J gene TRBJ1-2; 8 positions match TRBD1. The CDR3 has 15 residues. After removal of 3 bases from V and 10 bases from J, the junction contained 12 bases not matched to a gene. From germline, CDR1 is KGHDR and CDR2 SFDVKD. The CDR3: CATSDTSLDRALYTF. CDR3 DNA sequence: TGTGCCACCAGTGATACCAGCTTGGACAGGGCCCTCTACACCTTC.

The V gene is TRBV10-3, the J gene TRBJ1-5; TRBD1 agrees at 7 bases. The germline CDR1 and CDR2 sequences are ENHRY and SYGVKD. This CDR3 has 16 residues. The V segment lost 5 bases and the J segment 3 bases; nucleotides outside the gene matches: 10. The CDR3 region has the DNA TGTGCCATCAGTTCCCGGGACAGCCGATTCAATCAGCCCCAGCATTTT. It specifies CAISSRDSRFNQPQHF.

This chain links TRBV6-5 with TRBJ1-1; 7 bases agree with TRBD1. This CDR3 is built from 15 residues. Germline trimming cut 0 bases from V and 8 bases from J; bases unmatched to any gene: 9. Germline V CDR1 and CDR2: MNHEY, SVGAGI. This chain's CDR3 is CASSYSIGGEREAFF. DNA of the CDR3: TGTGCCAGCAGTTACTCTATAGGGGGCGAGCGGGAAGCTTTCTTT.

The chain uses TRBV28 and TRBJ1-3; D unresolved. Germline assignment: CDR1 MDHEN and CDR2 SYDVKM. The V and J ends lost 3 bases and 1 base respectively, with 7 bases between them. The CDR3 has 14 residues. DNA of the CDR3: TGTGCCAGCAGTTTTTGGGGATCTGGAAACACCATATATTTT. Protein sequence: CASSFWGSGNTIYF.

CDR3 in DNA: TGTGCCAGCAGCGTCGGAGGGGGGGCCTCGAATGAGCAGTTCTTC. It codes for CASSVGGGASNEQFF. The chain employs TRBV27 and TRBJ2-1; weak D call: TRBD2 (7 bases). Germline values: CDR1 MNHEY, CDR2 SMNVEV (reference sequence). Trimming took off 6 bases at V and 7 bases at J, with 19 bases between the two ends. CDR3 length: 15 amino acids.

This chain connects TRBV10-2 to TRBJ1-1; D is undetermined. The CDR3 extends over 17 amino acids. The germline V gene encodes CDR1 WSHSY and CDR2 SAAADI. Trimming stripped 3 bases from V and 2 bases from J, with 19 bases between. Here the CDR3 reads CASSDSARVLGNTEAFF. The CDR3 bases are TGCGCCAGCAGTGACAGCGCTCGTGTATTAGGAAACACTGAAGCTTTCTTT.

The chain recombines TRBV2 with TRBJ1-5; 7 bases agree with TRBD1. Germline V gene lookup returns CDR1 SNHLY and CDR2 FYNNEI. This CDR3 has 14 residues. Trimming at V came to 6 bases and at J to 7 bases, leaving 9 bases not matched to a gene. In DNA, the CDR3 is TGTGCCAGCAGGAACGAACAGGGGCTCCAGCCCCAGCATTTT. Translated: CASRNEQGLQPQHF.

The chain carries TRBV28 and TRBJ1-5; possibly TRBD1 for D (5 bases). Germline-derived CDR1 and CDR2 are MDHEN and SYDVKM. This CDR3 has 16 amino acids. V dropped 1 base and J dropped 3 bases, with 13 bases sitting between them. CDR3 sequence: CASSLFPGSVNQPQHF. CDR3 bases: TGTGCCAGCAGTTTATTTCCAGGGTCAGTCAATCAGCCCCAGCATTTT. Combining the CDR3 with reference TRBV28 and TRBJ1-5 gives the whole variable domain DVKVTQSSRYLVKRTGEKVFLECVQDMDHENMFWYRQDPGLGLRLIYFSYDVKMKEKGDIPEGYSVSREKKERFSLILESASTNQTSMYLCASSLFPGSVNQPQHFGDGTRLSIL.

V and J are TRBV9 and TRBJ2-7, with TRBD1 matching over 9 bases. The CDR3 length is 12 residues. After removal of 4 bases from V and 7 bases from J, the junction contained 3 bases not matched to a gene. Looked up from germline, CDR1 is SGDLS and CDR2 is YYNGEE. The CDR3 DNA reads TGTGCCAGCAGCATTGGACAGGGGGAGCAGTACTTC. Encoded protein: CASSIGQGEQYF.

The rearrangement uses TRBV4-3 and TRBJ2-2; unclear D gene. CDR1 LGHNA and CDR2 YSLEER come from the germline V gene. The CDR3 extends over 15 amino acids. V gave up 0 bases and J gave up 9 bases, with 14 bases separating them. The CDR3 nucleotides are TGCGCCAGCAGCCAAGAACGGCACGGTTCCCGGGAGCTGTTTTTT. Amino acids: CASSQERHGSRELFF.

In DNA, the CDR3 is TGTGCCAGCAGCGAACAGGGATTGACTGAAGCTTTCTTT. Residues: CASSEQGLTEAFF. The chain has TRBV7-3 and TRBJ1-1; D is possibly TRBD1 (6 bases). Trimming left V 5 bases short and J 5 bases short, with 12 bases between. Germline CDR1 reads SGHTA; CDR2 reads FQGTGA. The CDR3 is 13 amino acids.

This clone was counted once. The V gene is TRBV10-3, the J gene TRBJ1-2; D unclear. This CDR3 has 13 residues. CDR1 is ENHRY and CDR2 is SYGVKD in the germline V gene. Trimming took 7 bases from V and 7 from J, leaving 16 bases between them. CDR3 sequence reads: CAINDPGRGGYTF. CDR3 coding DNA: TGTGCCATCAACGACCCCGGACGGGGTGGCTACACCTTC.

This CDR3 is CSASTASYGYTF. Written as DNA, the CDR3 is TGCAGCGCCTCGACGGCCTCATATGGCTACACCTTC. The rearrangement uses TRBV29-1 and TRBJ1-2; D gene uncertain. With 7 bases removed from V and 5 bases from J, the gap between germline ends came to 14 bases. The CDR3 sequence is 12 residues long. The germline V gene encodes CDR1 SQVTM and CDR2 ANQGSEA.

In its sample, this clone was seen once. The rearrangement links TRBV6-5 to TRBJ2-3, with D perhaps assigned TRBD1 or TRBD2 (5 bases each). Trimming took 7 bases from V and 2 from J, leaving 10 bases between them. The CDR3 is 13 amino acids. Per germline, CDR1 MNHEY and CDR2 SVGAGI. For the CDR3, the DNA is TGTGCCAGCAATCGGGACGCCACAGATACGCAGTATTTT. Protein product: CASNRDATDTQYF.

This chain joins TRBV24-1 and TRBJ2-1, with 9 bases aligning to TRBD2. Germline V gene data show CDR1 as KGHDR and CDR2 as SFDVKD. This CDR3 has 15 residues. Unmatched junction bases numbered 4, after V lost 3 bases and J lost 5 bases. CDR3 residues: CATSDRLAGNNEQFF. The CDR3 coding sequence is TGTGCCACCAGTGATAGGCTAGCGGGAAACAATGAGCAGTTCTTC.